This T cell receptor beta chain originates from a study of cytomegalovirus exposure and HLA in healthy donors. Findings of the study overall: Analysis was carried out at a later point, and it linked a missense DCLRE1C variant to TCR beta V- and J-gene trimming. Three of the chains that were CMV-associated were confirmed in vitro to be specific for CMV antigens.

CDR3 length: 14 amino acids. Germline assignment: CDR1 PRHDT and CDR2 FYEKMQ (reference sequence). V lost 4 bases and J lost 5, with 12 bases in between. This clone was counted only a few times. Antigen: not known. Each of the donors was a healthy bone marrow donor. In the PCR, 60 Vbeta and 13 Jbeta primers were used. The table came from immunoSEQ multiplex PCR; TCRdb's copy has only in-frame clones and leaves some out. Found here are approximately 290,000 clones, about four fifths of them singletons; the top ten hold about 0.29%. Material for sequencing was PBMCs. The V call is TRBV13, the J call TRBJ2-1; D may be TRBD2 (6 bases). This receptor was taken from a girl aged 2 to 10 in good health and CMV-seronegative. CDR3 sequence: CASSSRGNHNEQFF. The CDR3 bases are TGTGCCAGCAGCTCCCGGGGGAACCACAATGAGCAGTTCTTC.